This TCR beta chain was retrieved from a study of spatial heterogeneity in lung cancer. Study as a whole: The average appearance count of each unique TCR and UMI combination in raw reads was more than eight.

Time point defined: sample taken at primary tumor resection. Sequencing covered unsorted whole RNA taken from tumor, nontumor lung or frozen PBMC. The V end lost 5 bases, the J end lost 5 bases, and 15 bases lay between the germline ends. The germline V gene has CDR1 MNHEY and CDR2 SVGAGI. The CDR3 is made up of 15 amino acids. Via MiXCR, TCRdb re-called the 5' RACE reads, giving one row per CDR3 protein. The table records 25,000 to 30,000 distinct CDR3 sequences, around 7% of them present only once. Points from the study as a whole: Tallies of expanded TCRs, which were sorted into ubiquitous and regional groups, correlated with counts of ubiquitous and regional nonsynonymous mutations, respectively. For expanded intratumoral alpha and beta TCRs, counts tracked tumor mutation counts.

About this clonotype itself: Its antigen is unidentified.

The rearrangement uses TRBV6-5 and TRBJ2-2; either TRBD1 or TRBD2 may supply D (6 bases each). Sequenced here: lung tumor tissue, sampled at surgery. The receptor was derived from a male donor with early-stage non-small cell lung cancer. This chain's CDR3 is CASSPPGARTGELFF. CDR3 in DNA: TGTGCCAGCAGTCCTCCGGGGGCGAGGACCGGGGAGCTGTTTTTT.